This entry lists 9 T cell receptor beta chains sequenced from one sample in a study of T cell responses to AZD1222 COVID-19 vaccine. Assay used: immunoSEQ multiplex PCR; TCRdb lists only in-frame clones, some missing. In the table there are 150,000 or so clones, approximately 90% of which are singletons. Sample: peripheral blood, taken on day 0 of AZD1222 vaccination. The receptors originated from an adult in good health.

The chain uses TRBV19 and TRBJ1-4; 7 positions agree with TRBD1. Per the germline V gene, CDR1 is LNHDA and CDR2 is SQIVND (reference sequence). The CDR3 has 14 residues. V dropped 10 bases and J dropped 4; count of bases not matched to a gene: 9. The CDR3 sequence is CATRTGVFNEKLFF. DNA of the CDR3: TGTGCCACACGGACAGGAGTTTTTAATGAAAAACTGTTTTTT.

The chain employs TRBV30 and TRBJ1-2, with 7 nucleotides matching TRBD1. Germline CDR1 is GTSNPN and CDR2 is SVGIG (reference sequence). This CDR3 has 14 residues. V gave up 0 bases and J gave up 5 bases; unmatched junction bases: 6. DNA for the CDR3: TGTGCCTGGAGTGTACGGGGACAGACATATGGCTACACCTTC. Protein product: CAWSVRGQTYGYTF.

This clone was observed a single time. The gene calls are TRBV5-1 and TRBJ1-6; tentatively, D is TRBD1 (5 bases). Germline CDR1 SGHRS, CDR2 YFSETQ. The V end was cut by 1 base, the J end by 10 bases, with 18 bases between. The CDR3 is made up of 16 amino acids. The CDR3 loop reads CASSLRGVEAYSPLHF. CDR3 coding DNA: TGCGCCAGCAGCTTGAGAGGGGTCGAGGCGTACTCACCCCTCCACTTT.

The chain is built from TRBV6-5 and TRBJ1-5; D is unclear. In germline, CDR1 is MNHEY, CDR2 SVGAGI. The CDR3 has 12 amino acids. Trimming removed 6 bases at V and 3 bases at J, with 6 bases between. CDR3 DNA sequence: TGTGCCAGCAGGGGTCCCAATCAGCCCCAGCATTTT. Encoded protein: CASRGPNQPQHF.

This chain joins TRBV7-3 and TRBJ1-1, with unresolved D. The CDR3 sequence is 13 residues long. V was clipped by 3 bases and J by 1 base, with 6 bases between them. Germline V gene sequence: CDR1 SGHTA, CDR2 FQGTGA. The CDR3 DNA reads TGTGCCAGCAGCTTCGGGAGGAACACTGAAGCTTTCTTT. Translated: CASSFGRNTEAFF.

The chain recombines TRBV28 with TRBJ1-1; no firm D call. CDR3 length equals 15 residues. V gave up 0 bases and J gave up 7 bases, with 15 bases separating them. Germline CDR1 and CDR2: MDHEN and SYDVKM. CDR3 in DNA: TGTGCCAGCAGTTTATGGAGTCAGGACTTTGATGAAGCTTTCTTT. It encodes CASSLWSQDFDEAFF.

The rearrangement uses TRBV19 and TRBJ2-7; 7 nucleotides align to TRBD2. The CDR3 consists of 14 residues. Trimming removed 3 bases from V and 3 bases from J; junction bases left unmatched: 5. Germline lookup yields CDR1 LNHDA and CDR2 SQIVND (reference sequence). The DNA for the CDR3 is TGTGCCAGTAGTATCCGCGGGAGCGTCTACGAGCAGTACTTC. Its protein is CASSIRGSVYEQYF.

For the CDR3, the DNA is TGTGCCAGCAGTTGGTCGGGACAGCTTAACAATGAGCAGTTCTTC. It encodes CASSWSGQLNNEQFF. The chain uses TRBV6-6 and TRBJ2-1; 7 bases align to TRBD1. The CDR3 length is 15 residues. Germline V gene sequence: CDR1 MNHNY, CDR2 SVGAGI (reference sequence). Germline trimming cut 4 bases from V and 5 bases from J; bases unmatched to any gene: 8.

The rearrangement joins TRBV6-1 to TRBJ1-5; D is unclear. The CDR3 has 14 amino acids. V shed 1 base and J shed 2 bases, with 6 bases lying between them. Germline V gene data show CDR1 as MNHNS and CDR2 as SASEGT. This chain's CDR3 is CASSEEGGNQPQHF. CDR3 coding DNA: TGTGCCAGCAGTGAAGAGGGTGGCAATCAGCCCCAGCATTTT.